This TCR beta chain was recorded in a study of regulatory T cells in long-lasting Graves disease (TCRdb year 2021). About the study as a whole: Patients with newly diagnosed Graves' disease had been on antithyroid drugs for under 3 months. This study used TCR sequencing and RNA sequencing of peripheral blood to compare persistent Graves' disease patients against newly diagnosed Graves' disease patients. The study was conducted in China and was registered as a clinical trial. A total of about 33 samples underwent TCR sequencing, from around 13 patients with persistent Graves' disease and 20 or so patients with newly diagnosed Graves' disease. Study-wide findings and limitations: Persistent disease showed preferential use of TRBV28, TRBJ1-2 and TRBJ2-5, whereas newly diagnosed disease favored TRBV20-1 and TRBJ2-1. Because the primary lesion, thyroid tissue, could not be accessed, the study looked at peripheral blood alone. Sequencing and analysis were restricted to the TCR beta chain. Lower TCR Shannon entropy and fewer highly expanded clones were observed in persistent Graves' disease patients than in newly diagnosed patients, which suggested clonal expansion. A larger number of public clonotypes was shared among persistent patients (2,741) than among newly diagnosed patients (around 970). As a limitation, the authors acknowledged that the small sample size may reduce accuracy.

As concerns this clonotype: It has no known antigen specificity. Per-nucleotide qualities are absent, and no much larger clonotype sits a single base away.

Via the germline V gene, CDR1 is LGHNA and CDR2 YSLEER. The CDR3 numbers 15 residues from cysteine through phenylalanine. Only the CDR3 region is kept as DNA, spanning 45 bases read in frame from base 1. Trimming accounts for 4 bases at V and 8 bases at J, while the number of junction bases matched to no gene is 5. Receptors were amplified or captured by multiplex PCR. TCRdb shows the sequencer as Illumina HiSeq 4000. To build TCR beta libraries, CDR3 regions were amplified by Arm-PCR using iRepertoire HTBI primers. Before sequencing, the PCR products underwent gel purification. The authors processed their data as follows. Gene usage analysis of CDR3 amino acid clonotypes used the 60 to 75 TRBV and more than 13 TRBJ segments found across samples. COPE and FqMerger were used to merge the filtered high-quality paired reads into contigs. BLAST was used to align contigs to IMGT TRBV, TRBD and TRBJ reference genes, with CDR3 defined following IMGT. Any clonotype with a frequency above 0.1% was counted as a highly expanded clone. Repertoire diversity was measured by Shannon entropy, and V-J evenness by the Gini coefficient. A clonotype was considered public if more than one individual shared it. The public reads were run again by TCRdb, first through fastp at Q25 and then through MiXCR, and only productive beta chains were kept. When rows share a CDR3 protein, they turn into one entry using the most common DNA and genes. The V and J calls and clone size come from TCRdb's table, not from the authors' own analysis. The sample table lists around 400,000 distinct CDR3 sequences, about 14% of them with a count of one. Roughly 20% of the sample is held by the ten biggest clonotypes.

The time point label for this specimen denotes: newly diagnosed GD, antithyroid drugs for less than 3 months. RNA was extracted from PBMCs in TRIzol for both TCR sequencing and RNA sequencing. Graves' disease was diagnosed according to American Thyroid Association guidelines. The patients came from an endocrinology department in Xi'an, China. Each patient gave approximately 10 milliliters of peripheral blood, collected in an EDTA anticoagulant tube. Ficoll Paque Plus density gradient separation was used to isolate PBMCs, and no additional T cell sorting was done. RNA quality was checked with an Agilent 2100 Bioanalyzer and agarose gel, and concentration with a NanoDrop 2000.

The TCR sequence derives from a female donor with Graves disease. The source material was peripheral blood mononuclear cells (PBMCs), sampled at new diagnosis, from a patient treated with antithyroid drugs. This receptor chain uses TRBV4-3 and TRBJ2-1, and TRBD2 aligns with 13 junction nucleotides. The CDR3 protein sequence reads: CASSPGLAGVHEQFF. The nucleotides are TGCGCCAGCAGCCCCGGACTAGCGGGAGTGCATGAGCAGTTCTTC.